Below, one T cell receptor beta chain is given with its context. Its antigen is as yet unknown. This specimen belongs to a study of radiotherapy plus CTLA-4 blockade in lung cancer. Study summary: Overall, 15% to 20% of patients showed an objective response, while 25% to 35% attained disease control.

Measured with immunoSEQ multiplex PCR; TCRdb has only the in-frame clones, and not every one. Here the sample spans about 38,000 clones, around 85% being singletons. People whose metastatic non-small-cell lung cancer was chemo-refractory got focal radiation along with CTLA-4 blockade by ipilimumab. Study-level results: TCR clones from tumors expanded in blood after radiotherapy plus ipilimumab.

Per the germline V gene, CDR1 is LNHNV and CDR2 is YYDKDF (reference sequence). The J segment lost 8 bases and the V segment lost 3 bases, leaving 10 bases of the junction unmatched. The CDR3 totals 16 residues. V usage is TRBV15 and J usage is TRBJ2-5, with 12 positions matching TRBD2. The receptor's source is a human donor with non-small cell lung cancer whose response to radiotherapy plus ipilimumab could not be evaluated. The material sequenced was peripheral blood, taken from a patient treated with radiotherapy plus ipilimumab. The CDR3 spells CATSSTRTSGTGTQYF. The CDR3, as DNA: TGTGCCACCAGCAGCACACGGACTAGCGGGACGGGCACCCAGTACTTC.